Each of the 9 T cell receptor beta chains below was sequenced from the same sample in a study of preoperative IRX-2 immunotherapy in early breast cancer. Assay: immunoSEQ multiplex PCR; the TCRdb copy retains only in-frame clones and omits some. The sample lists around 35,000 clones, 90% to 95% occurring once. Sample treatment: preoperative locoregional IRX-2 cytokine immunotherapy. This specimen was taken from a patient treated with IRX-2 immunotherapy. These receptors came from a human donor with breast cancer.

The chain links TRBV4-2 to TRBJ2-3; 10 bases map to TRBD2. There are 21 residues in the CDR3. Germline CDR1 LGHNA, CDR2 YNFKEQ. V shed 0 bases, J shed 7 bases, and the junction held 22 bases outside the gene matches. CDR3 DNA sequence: TGTGCCAGCAGCCAAGATTTCCCTTTTCGGCCTAGCGGGAGAGAGGTAAATACGCAGTATTTT. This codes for CASSQDFPFRPSGREVNTQYF.

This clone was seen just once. The DNA for the CDR3 is TGTGCCAGTAGTCCCGACAGCGGGCCGGAGACCCAGTACTTC. Its translation: CASSPDSGPETQYF. V is TRBV19 and J is TRBJ2-5; possible D gene TRBD2, 6 bases. Germline V gene data show CDR1 as LNHDA and CDR2 as SQIVND (reference sequence). V was clipped by 5 bases and J by 5 bases, with 15 bases between them. This CDR3 is built from 14 residues.

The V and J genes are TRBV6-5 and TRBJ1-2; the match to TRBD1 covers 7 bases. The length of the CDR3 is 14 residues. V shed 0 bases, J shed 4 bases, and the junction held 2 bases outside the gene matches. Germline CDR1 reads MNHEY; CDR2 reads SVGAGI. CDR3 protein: CASSYSSGGYGYTF. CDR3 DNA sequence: TGTGCCAGCAGTTACTCATCAGGGGGCTATGGCTACACCTTC.

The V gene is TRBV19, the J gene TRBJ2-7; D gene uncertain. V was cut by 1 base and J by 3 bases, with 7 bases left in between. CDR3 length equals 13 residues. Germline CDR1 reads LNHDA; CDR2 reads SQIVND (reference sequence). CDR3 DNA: TGTGCCAGTAGTATAGCCCCCCGCTACGAGCAGTACTTC. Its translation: CASSIAPRYEQYF. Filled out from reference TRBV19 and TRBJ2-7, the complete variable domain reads DGGITQSPKYLFRKEGQNVTLSCEQNLNHDAMYWYRQDPGQGLRLIYYSQIVNDFQKGDIAEGYSVSREKKESFPLTVTSAQKNPTAFYLCASSIAPRYEQYFGPGTRLTVT.

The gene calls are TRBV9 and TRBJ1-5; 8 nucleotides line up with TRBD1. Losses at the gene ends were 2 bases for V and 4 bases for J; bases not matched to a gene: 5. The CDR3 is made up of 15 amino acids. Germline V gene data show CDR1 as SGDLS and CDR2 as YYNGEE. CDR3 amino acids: CASSVDRGPNQPQHF. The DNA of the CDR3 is TGTGCCAGCAGCGTTGACAGGGGCCCTAATCAGCCCCAGCATTTT.

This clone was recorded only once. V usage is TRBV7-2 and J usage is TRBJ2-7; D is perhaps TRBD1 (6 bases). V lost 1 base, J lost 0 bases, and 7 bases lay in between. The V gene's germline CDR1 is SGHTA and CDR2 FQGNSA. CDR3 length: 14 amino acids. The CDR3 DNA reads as TGTGCCAGCAGCTTAGGAGGGGGCTCCTACGAGCAGTACTTC. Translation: CASSLGGGSYEQYF.

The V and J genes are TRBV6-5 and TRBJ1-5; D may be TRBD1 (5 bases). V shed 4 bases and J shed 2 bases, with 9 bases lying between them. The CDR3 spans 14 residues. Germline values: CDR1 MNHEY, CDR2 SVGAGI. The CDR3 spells CASSSRGGNQPQHF. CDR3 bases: TGTGCCAGCAGTTCGCGGGGGGGCAATCAGCCCCAGCATTTT.

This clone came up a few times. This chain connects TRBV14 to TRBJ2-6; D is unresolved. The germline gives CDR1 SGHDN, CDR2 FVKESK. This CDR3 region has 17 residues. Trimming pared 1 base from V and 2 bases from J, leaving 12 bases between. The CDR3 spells CASSQGARRAGANVLTF. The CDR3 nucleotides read TGTGCCAGCAGCCAAGGGGCCAGGCGAGCTGGGGCCAACGTCCTGACTTTC.

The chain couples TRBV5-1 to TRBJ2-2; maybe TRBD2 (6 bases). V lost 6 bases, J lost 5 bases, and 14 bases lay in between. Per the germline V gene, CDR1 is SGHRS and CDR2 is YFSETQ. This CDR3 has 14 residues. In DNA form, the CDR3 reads TGCGCCAGCACACGGGGGACGGGAACCGGGGAGCTGTTTTTT. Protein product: CASTRGTGTGELFF.